This T cell receptor beta chain is from a study of radiation and T cells in renal cell carcinoma. As to this clone: Its cognate antigen is unknown.

The time point here: baseline pretreatment blood. Treatment reported: 15 Gy SBRT to primary tumor, nephrectomy 4 weeks later. After SBRT, blood was collected at 2 and 4 weeks, plus baseline. The CDR3 consists of 13 residues. V was shortened by 3 bases and J by 7 bases, with 12 bases between the two germline ends. Germline V gene data show CDR1 as SGHDN and CDR2 as FVKESK. Sequencing used immunoSEQ multiplex PCR; TCRdb keeps in-frame clones, though not all of them. The sample carries 120,000 to 150,000 clones, about 85% recorded once. Whole-study findings and limits: Without pretreatment biopsies, baseline tumor clonotype presence was undetermined. From baseline, blood top tumor clonotypes peaked at 2 weeks post-radiation.

The J gene is TRBJ2-5, the V gene TRBV14, with D possibly being TRBD1 or TRBD2 (5 bases each). This sequence originates from a woman in her 70s with renal cell carcinoma. Here the sequenced sample was blood, taken from a patient whose treatment included radiotherapy and nephrectomy. This CDR3 is CASSHGASGTQYF. In nucleotides, the CDR3 is TGTGCCAGCAGCCATGGGGCGAGCGGGACCCAGTACTTC.